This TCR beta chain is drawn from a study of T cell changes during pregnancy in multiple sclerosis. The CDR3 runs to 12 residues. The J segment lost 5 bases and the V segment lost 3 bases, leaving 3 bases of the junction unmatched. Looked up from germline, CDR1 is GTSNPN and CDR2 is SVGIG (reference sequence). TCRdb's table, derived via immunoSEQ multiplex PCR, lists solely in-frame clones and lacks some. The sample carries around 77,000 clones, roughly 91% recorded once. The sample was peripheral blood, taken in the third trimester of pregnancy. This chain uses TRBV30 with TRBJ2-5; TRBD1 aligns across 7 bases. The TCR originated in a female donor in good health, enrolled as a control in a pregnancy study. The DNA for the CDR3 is TGTGCCTGGAGCAGCAGGGGGGAGACCCAGTACTTC. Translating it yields CAWSSRGETQYF.